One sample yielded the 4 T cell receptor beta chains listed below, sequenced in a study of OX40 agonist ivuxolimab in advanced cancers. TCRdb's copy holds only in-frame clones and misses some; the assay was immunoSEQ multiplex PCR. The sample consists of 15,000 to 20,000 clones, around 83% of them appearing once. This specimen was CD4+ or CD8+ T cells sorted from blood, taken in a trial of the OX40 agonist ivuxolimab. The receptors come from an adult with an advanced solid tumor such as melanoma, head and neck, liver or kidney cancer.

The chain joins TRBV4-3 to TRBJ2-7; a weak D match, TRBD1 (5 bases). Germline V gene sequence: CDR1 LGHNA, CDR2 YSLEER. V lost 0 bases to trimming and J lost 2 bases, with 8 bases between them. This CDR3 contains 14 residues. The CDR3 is CASSQEGAAYEQYF. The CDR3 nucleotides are TGCGCCAGCAGCCAAGAAGGGGCTGCCTACGAGCAGTACTTC.

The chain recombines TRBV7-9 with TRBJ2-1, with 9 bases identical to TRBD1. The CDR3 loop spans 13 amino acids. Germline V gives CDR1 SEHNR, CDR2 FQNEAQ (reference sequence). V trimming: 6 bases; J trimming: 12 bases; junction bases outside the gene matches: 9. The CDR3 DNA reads TGTGCCAGCAGGGGGGACAGGGACGAACGGCAGTTCTTC. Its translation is CASRGDRDERQFF.

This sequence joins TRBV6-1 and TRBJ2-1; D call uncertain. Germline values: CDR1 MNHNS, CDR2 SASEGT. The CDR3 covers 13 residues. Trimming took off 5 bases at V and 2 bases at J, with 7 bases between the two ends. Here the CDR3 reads CASSKETYNEQFF. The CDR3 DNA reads TGTGCCAGCAGTAAGGAGACCTACAATGAGCAGTTCTTC.

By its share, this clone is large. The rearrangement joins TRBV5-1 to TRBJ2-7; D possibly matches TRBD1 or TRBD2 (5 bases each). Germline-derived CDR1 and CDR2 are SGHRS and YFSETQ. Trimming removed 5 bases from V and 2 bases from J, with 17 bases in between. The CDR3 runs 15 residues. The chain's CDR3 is CASRLTAAGTYEQYF. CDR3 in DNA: TGCGCCAGCAGGTTGACAGCGGCGGGTACCTACGAGCAGTACTTC.